The 22 T cell receptor beta chains listed next were all sequenced from one sample in a study of tumor and adjacent non-tumor tissue in lung cancer. This sample's RNA came from whole unsorted tissue. This non-tumor lung sample came from over 3 cm beyond the tumor edge. The library came from three nested PCR rounds adapted from ARM-PCR protocols. TCRdb called the multiplex PCR reads again in MiXCR, with one record for every CDR3 protein. The sample shows some 80,000 distinct CDR3 sequences, about 80% of them seen only once. The specimen sequenced was distant non-tumor lung tissue. The receptors were sampled from a man in his 70s with non-small cell lung cancer.

Comments on this clonotype: Sequence at one end of the junction differs from germline and may be a read error. The J gene is TRBJ2-1, the V gene TRBV10-1; no reliable D call. This CDR3 is 16 amino acids long. Germline V lookup: CDR1 WNHNN, CDR2 SYGVQD (reference sequence). DNA for the CDR3: TGCGCCAGTAGTGAAAGTGCTGTAAGGCCCTACAATAAGCAGTTCTTC. Translating it yields CASSESAVRPYNKQFF.

This clonotype was recorded once. Since no conserved phenylalanine or tryptophan closes the CDR3, a read error is the likely cause. The DNA is left out, because the CDR3 cannot be placed on it with certainty; the CDR3 is given as TCRdb lists it. This chain connects TRBV11-2 to TRBJ2-7; the D segment call TRBD1 is taken from the table without a DNA check. Per the germline V gene, CDR1 is SGHAT and CDR2 is FQNNGV. The CDR3 has 14 amino acids, counting both end residues. The CDR3: CASSLGQVSYGHYY.

Concerning this clonotype: Compared with germline, one end of the junction differs, possibly owing to a read error. The chain recombines TRBV6-2 or TRBV6-3 with TRBJ2-3, with unresolved D. The CDR3 has 10 residues. CDR1 and CDR2 (germline): MNHEY, SVGEGT. Written as DNA, the CDR3 is TGTGCCAGTGGCACGGATAAGCAGTATTTT. Its translation: CASGTDKQYF.

A note on this clonotype: The final CDR3 position lacks the conserved phenylalanine or tryptophan, pointing to a likely read error. This chain connects TRBV7-8 to TRBJ1-4; 10 bases align to TRBD1. The germline CDR1 and CDR2 sequences are SGHVS and FQNEAQ. The CDR3 has 15 amino acids. CDR3 DNA sequence: TGTGCCAGCAGCCCGCGACAGGGGGCGGGTGAAAGACTGTTTTAT. Encoded protein: CASSPRQGAGERLFY.

As concerns this clonotype: The junction differs from germline at one of its ends, possibly a read error. This sequence joins TRBV5-1 and TRBJ2-7; TRBD1 might be the D (5 bases). This CDR3 region has 16 residues. The V gene's germline CDR1 is SGHRS and CDR2 YFSETQ. The chain's CDR3 is CASSLGTWQGSYERYF. The CDR3 DNA reads TGCGCCAGCAGCTTGGGGACCTGGCAGGGATCCTACGAGCGGTACTTC.

On this clonotype itself: It is likely a read error, because the conserved phenylalanine at the end of the CDR3 is missing. It is unclear where the CDR3 begins or ends on the DNA, so no DNA is shown, and the CDR3 is as TCRdb lists it. This chain connects TRBV6-6 to TRBJ1-3; the D segment call TRBD1 is taken from the table without a DNA check. Germline CDR1 reads MNHNY; CDR2 reads SVGAGI (reference sequence). 15 amino acids form the CDR3, both terminal residues included. This CDR3 is CASTYGTGPGNTIYV.

This clonotype was recorded once. The junction and the germline gene differ at one end; a read error may be behind it. This chain uses TRBV6-5 with TRBJ1-1; weak D call: TRBD1 (5 bases). The CDR3 length is 16 residues. Germline V gene data show CDR1 as MNHEY and CDR2 as SVGAGI. In nucleotides, the CDR3 is TGCACCAGCAGACCTGATATGGGACTTGGGGATACTGAAGCTTTCTTT. Amino acids: CTSRPDMGLGDTEAFF.

This clonotype was recorded only once. This CDR3 is missing its conserved last phenylalanine or tryptophan, likely due to a read error. The chain combines TRBV5-5 with TRBJ1-2, with TRBD1 identical over 9 bases. Germline V gene lookup returns CDR1 SGHKS and CDR2 YYEKEE (reference sequence). The CDR3 spans 16 residues. The CDR3 DNA sequence: TGTGCCAGCAGATTGGAATATCTGGGACAGGGCCGTGGATACACCCTC. Translating it yields CASRLEYLGQGRGYTL.

This chain joins TRBV7-9 and TRBJ2-2; D not resolved. CDR3 size: 14 residues. Trimming cost V 5 bases and J 7 bases, with 14 bases left between them. Germline CDR1 SEHNR, CDR2 FQNEAQ (reference sequence). The CDR3 loop reads CASSPSSVLGELFF. In DNA form, the CDR3 reads TGTGCCAGCAGCCCGAGCTCCGTTCTCGGGGAGCTGTTTTTT.

A note on this clonotype: This CDR3 is missing its conserved last phenylalanine or tryptophan, likely due to a read error. This sequence joins TRBV11-3 and TRBJ1-1, with 8 bases fitting TRBD1. Per germline, CDR1 SGHNT and CDR2 YENEEA. The CDR3 covers 13 residues. The CDR3 DNA reads as TGTACCAGCAGAGGACAGGGTAGGACTGAAGCTTTCTCT. Residues: CTSRGQGRTEAFS.

Regarding this clonotype: A much bigger clone sits one base away, suggesting this may be a read error. V gene TRBV30 combines with J gene TRBJ1-5; D gene unclear. Germline assignment: CDR1 GTSNPN and CDR2 SVGIG (reference sequence). The V gene lost 0 bases and the J gene lost 3 bases, with 9 bases spanning the gap. This CDR3 has 14 residues. Here the CDR3 reads CAWSVPGNNQPQHF. The CDR3 DNA sequence: TGTGCCTGGAGTGTACCCGGGAACAATCAGCCCCAGCATTTT.

As concerns this clonotype: A junction boundary mismatches the germline segment, possibly from a read error. V and J are TRBV6-5 and TRBJ2-5, with 8 bases aligning to TRBD2. Germline assignment: CDR1 MNHEY and CDR2 SVGAGI. The CDR3 totals 18 residues. The CDR3 sequence is CASSYSTGGNRYQETQHF. The DNA of the CDR3 is TGTGCCAGTAGTTACTCGACGGGGGGGAATCGGTACCAAGAGACCCAGCACTTC.

Worth noting for this clonotype: A junction end diverges from the germline sequence, so it may reflect a read error. J is TRBJ1-2 and V is TRBV11-2; TRBD1 is a possible D gene (5 bases). The germline gives CDR1 SGHAT, CDR2 FQNNGV. The CDR3 consists of 14 residues. The CDR3 DNA is TGTGCCAGCTCGGCGACAGAGGGTAACTATGGCCACACTTTC. It encodes CASSATEGNYGHTF.

Regarding this clonotype: At one end, the junction sequence differs from germline, possibly due to a read error. The chain uses TRBV11-2 and TRBJ2-1; TRBD2 might be the D (6 bases). Per germline, CDR1 SGHAT and CDR2 FQNNGV. This CDR3 is built from 18 residues. For the CDR3, the DNA is TGTGCCATCAGCTTAGAACGTTTGGGGCGGACTACCTACAATGAGCAGTTCTTC. This codes for CAISLERLGRTTYNEQFF.

Note on this clonotype: Because the CDR3 is missing its conserved closing phenylalanine or tryptophan, this is likely a read error. The DNA is omitted, as the CDR3 cannot be located on it reliably, and the CDR3 follows TCRdb's listing. J is TRBJ2-7 and V is TRBV4-1; no DNA check was done on the table's D call, TRBD2. The CDR3 totals 16 residues, both ends included. Germline assignment: CDR1 MGHRA and CDR2 YSYEKL. This chain's CDR3 is CASSQTLAGEGDELYI.

This clonotype has just one count. One end of the junction varies from germline; a read error may be responsible. The CDR3 protein is CASGQRWNGYIF. CDR3 coding DNA: TGTGCCAGCGGTCAAAGGTGGAATGGCTACATCTTC. The chain combines TRBV6-1 with TRBJ1-2; D call uncertain. Germline CDR1 reads MNHNS; CDR2 reads SASEGT. There are 12 residues in the CDR3.

Remarks on this clonotype: A read error may produce the germline difference seen at one junction end. The chain combines TRBV20-1 with TRBJ1-1, with unresolved D. The germline CDR1 and CDR2 sequences are DFQATT and SNEGSKA (reference sequence). CDR3 length equals 13 residues. The CDR3 region is CAGVDLMNIEAFF. The DNA of the CDR3 is TGCGCGGGCGTAGACCTCATGAACATTGAAGCTTTCTTT.

To note about this clonotype: This likely comes from a read error, as the CDR3 has no conserved phenylalanine or tryptophan at its end. This chain joins TRBV12-3 or TRBV12-4 and TRBJ2-3; TRBD2 agrees at 14 bases. Trimming at V came to 6 bases and at J to 10 bases, leaving 9 bases not matched to a gene. The CDR3 extends over 15 amino acids. The DNA of the CDR3 is TGTGCCAGCAGAACCCCGGGACTAGCGGGGGATGCGCAGTATTTG. Its translation: CASRTPGLAGDAQYL.

This clonotype was detected once. At one boundary the junction diverges from the germline segment, which might be a read error. The chain links TRBV20-1 to TRBJ2-3; the match to TRBD2 covers 10 bases. Germline CDR1 and CDR2: DFQATT and SNEGSKA (reference sequence). This CDR3 comprises 17 residues. The CDR3 DNA is TGCACTGCTAGCCAATCAAGAACCGGGACTAGCGCAGATACGCAGTATTTT. Its protein product is CTASQSRTGTSADTQYF.

For this clonotype: This may arise from a read error, as a much more abundant clone is one base away. This rearrangement joins TRBV4-1 to TRBJ2-5; D is ambiguous. Per germline, CDR1 MGHRA and CDR2 YSYEKL. This CDR3 contains 13 residues. The CDR3 reads CASNQVQEETQYF. CDR3 DNA: TGCGCCAGCAACCAAGTCCAGGAAGAGACCCAGTACTTC.

The chain has TRBV20-1 and TRBJ1-6; 8 nucleotides line up with TRBD1. This CDR3 has 14 residues. CDR1 and CDR2 from the germline V gene are DFQATT and SNEGSKA (reference sequence). The J segment lost 9 bases and the V segment lost 6 bases, leaving 10 bases of the junction unmatched. The DNA of the CDR3 is TGCAGTGCCTCGTCGACAGGGGAGGGTTCACCCCTCCACTTT. It codes for CSASSTGEGSPLHF.

About this clonotype: The CDR3 end shows no conserved phenylalanine or tryptophan, and so a read error is likely. The chain is built from TRBV6-1 and TRBJ2-1; the D gene is possibly TRBD1 (6 bases). V was cut by 6 bases and J by 5 bases, with 17 bases left in between. This CDR3 has 15 residues. Germline CDR1 is MNHNS and CDR2 is SASEGT. For the CDR3, the DNA is TGTGCCAGCAGAAAGGGGGTGTCAATGCACAATGAGCAGTTCTAC. Its protein product is CASRKGVSMHNEQFY.